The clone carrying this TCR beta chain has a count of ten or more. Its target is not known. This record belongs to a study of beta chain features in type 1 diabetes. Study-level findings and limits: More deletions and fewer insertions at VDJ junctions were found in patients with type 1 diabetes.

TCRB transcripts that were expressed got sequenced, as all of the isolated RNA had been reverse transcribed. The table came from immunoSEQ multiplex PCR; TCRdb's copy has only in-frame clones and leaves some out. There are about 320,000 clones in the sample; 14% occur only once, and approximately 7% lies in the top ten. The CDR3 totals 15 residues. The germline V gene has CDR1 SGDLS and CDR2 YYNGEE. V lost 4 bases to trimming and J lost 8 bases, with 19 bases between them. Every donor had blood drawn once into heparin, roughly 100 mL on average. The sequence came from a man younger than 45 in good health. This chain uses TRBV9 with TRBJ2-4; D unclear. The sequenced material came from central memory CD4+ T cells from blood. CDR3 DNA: TGTGCCAGCAGCCCTACTGAAGGGTTTTTGGACATTCAGTACTTC. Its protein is CASSPTEGFLDIQYF.